A single sample is the source of the 5 T cell receptor beta chains below, sequenced in a study of T cell responses to AZD1222 COVID-19 vaccine. The assay was immunoSEQ multiplex PCR, and TCRdb's table has in-frame clones only and misses some. The table has about 140,000 clones, roughly 87% seen once; the top ten hold roughly 6.2%. The sample in question was peripheral blood, obtained 28 days after the second AZD1222 dose. Receptors were obtained from an adult who received the AZD1222 COVID-19 vaccine.

The rearrangement joins TRBV7-9 to TRBJ1-2; TRBD1 might be the D (5 bases). CDR3 length: 15 amino acids. Trimming removed 1 base from V and 4 bases from J, with 13 bases in between. From germline, CDR1 is SEHNR and CDR2 FQNEAQ (reference sequence). CDR3 sequence reads: CASSLDGRQGYGYTF. CDR3 DNA: TGTGCCAGCAGCTTAGACGGGAGGCAGGGCTATGGCTACACCTTC. The variable domain in full, with the rest retrieved from reference TRBV7-9 and TRBJ1-2, is DTGVSQNPRHKITKRGQNVTFRCDPISEHNRLYWYRQTLGQGPEFLTYFQNEAQLEKSRLLSDRFSAERPKGSFSTLEIQRTEQGDSAMYLCASSLDGRQGYGYTFGSGTRLTVV.

This clone was detected a few times. The V gene is TRBV27, the J gene TRBJ2-4; 8 positions agree with TRBD2. The CDR3 spans 17 residues. J lost 3 bases, V lost 1 base, and 8 bases had no gene match. Germline CDR1 MNHEY, CDR2 SMNVEV (reference sequence). The CDR3, as DNA: TGTGCCAGCAGTTTATTCGGGGGGGCTTCCGGCAAAAACATTCAGTACTTC. Its protein product is CASSLFGGASGKNIQYF.

The chain has TRBV28 and TRBJ2-7; D is unclear. Trimming removed 4 bases at V and 6 bases at J, with 10 bases between. The CDR3 loop spans 12 amino acids. Per germline, CDR1 MDHEN and CDR2 SYDVKM. The CDR3 protein is CASSYWKVEQYF. CDR3 sequence (DNA): TGTGCCAGCAGTTATTGGAAGGTCGAGCAGTACTTC.

This clone was recorded only once. This chain connects TRBV4-3 to TRBJ2-1; 9 bases fit TRBD1. The CDR3 loop spans 15 amino acids. The germline CDR1 and CDR2 sequences are LGHNA and YSLEER. Losses at the gene ends were 7 bases for V and 5 bases for J; bases not matched to a gene: 9. As DNA, the CDR3 is TGCGCCAGCAAGAAGGACAGGGGTTCCCACAATGAGCAGTTCTTC. Residues: CASKKDRGSHNEQFF.

The chain employs TRBV7-8 and TRBJ2-4; 7 bases fit TRBD2. Trimming at V came to 6 bases and at J to 9 bases, leaving 11 bases not matched to a gene. The CDR3 consists of 14 residues. Germline loops: CDR1 SGHVS, CDR2 FQNEAQ. The CDR3 sequence: CASSPEGRGGIQYF. CDR3 nucleotide sequence: TGTGCCAGCAGTCCCGAGGGGAGGGGAGGCATTCAGTACTTC.